The next 8 T cell receptor beta chains were all read from a single sample in a study of CD8 T cells in Susac syndrome. RNA in amounts of about 0.5 to 1 ug was reverse transcribed with random hexamers. TCRdb used MiXCR to reprocess the immunoSEQ multiplex PCR reads, holding one entry per CDR3 protein. Here the sample spans some 130,000 distinct CDR3 sequences, 85% to 95% being singletons. The sequencing input was CD8+ T cells from PBMCs. The receptors originated from a human donor with Susac syndrome.

This chain uses TRBV7-9 with TRBJ1-1; D gene ambiguous. The germline V and J ends were trimmed by 1 base and 0 bases, with 9 bases remaining between them. CDR1 is SEHNR, CDR2 FQNEAQ, per germline (reference sequence). The CDR3 has 15 residues. The CDR3 region has the DNA TGTGCCAGCAGCTTAGAGGGCAGCTTGAACACTGAAGCTTTCTTT. This sequence encodes CASSLEGSLNTEAFF.

This clonotype was recorded once. The J gene is TRBJ1-1, the V gene TRBV9, with 10 bases that match TRBD1. The length of the CDR3 is 17 residues. The ends lost 3 bases at V and 8 bases at J; junction bases unmatched: 16. CDR1 and CDR2 from the germline V gene are SGDLS and YYNGEE. The CDR3 loop reads CASSAAGTGVLGEEAFF. The CDR3 region has the DNA TGTGCCAGCAGCGCGGCCGGGACAGGGGTTCTGGGGGAAGAAGCTTTCTTT. The whole variable domain, remainder taken from reference TRBV9 and TRBJ1-1, is DSGVTQTPKHLITATGQRVTLRCSPRSGDLSVYWYQQSLDQGLQFLIQYYNGEERAKGNILERFSAQQFPDLHSELNLSSLELGDSALYFCASSAAGTGVLGEEAFFGQGTRLTVV.

The CDR3 spells CATSATDLAYEQYF. In nucleotides, the CDR3 is TGTGCCACCAGTGCGACGGATCTTGCCTACGAGCAGTACTTC. The chain joins TRBV24-1 to TRBJ2-7; no clear D gene. The CDR3 runs 14 residues. V was trimmed by 5 bases and J by 2 bases, leaving 12 bases between them. Germline V lookup: CDR1 KGHDR, CDR2 SFDVKD.

This clonotype was seen more than once but under ten times. This sequence joins TRBV27 and TRBJ2-3, with TRBD2 identical over 9 bases. Per germline, CDR1 MNHEY and CDR2 SMNVEV (reference sequence). With 6 bases clipped from V and 0 bases from J, the junction kept 1 base outside the gene matches. This CDR3 comprises 14 residues. CDR3 sequence (DNA): TGTGCCAGCAGACTAGCGGGTAGCACAGATACGCAGTATTTT. It yields the protein CASRLAGSTDTQYF.

This chain links TRBV12-5 with TRBJ2-5; 7 bases align to TRBD2. V dropped 3 bases and J dropped 2; count of bases not matched to a gene: 12. Germline lookup yields CDR1 LGHNT and CDR2 FRNRAP. This CDR3 is built from 17 residues. The chain's CDR3 is CASGFSLAEPSQETQYF. The DNA of the CDR3 is TGTGCTAGTGGTTTCTCCCTAGCGGAGCCTTCTCAAGAGACCCAGTACTTC.

The chain is built from TRBV28 and TRBJ1-1; D possibly corresponds to TRBD1 (6 bases). V was cut by 3 bases and J by 7 bases, with 27 bases left in between. The CDR3 has 18 amino acids. Germline CDR1 reads MDHEN; CDR2 reads SYDVKM. CDR3 amino acids: CASSLQKRPARETGEAFF. The DNA of the CDR3 is TGTGCCAGCAGTTTGCAGAAGCGACCTGCACGTGAGACAGGTGAAGCTTTCTTT.

The V and J genes are TRBV28 and TRBJ2-5; a possible D gene is TRBD1 (5 bases). V lost 6 bases and J lost 0, with 14 bases in between. The CDR3 sequence is 15 residues long. Germline V gives CDR1 MDHEN, CDR2 SYDVKM. CDR3 bases: TGTGCCAGCAGCCATCCTGACAGAGACCAAGAGACCCAGTACTTC. It is translated as CASSHPDRDQETQYF.

The chain carries TRBV10-3 and TRBJ1-2; no clear D. The CDR3 runs to 11 residues. Between the trimmed V and J ends, which lost 4 bases and 8 bases, there was a span of 8 bases. Germline lookup yields CDR1 ENHRY and CDR2 SYGVKD. Here the CDR3 DNA reads TGTGCCATCAGTGTATCCTTCGGCTACACCTTC. Its translation: CAISVSFGYTF.